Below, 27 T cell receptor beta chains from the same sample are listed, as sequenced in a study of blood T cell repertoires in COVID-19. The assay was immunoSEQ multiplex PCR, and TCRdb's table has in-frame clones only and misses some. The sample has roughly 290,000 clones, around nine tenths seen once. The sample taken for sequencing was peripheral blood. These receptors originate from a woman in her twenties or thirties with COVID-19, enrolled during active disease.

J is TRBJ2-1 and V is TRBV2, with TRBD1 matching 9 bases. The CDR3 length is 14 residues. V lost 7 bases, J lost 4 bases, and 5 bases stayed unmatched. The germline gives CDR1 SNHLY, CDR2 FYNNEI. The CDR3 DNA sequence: TGTGCCAGCATCCGGGACAGGGTGTACAATGAGCAGTTCTTC. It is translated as CASIRDRVYNEQFF. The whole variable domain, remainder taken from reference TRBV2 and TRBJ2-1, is EPEVTQTPSHQVTQMGQEVILRCVPISNHLYFYWYRQILGQKVEFLVSFYNNEISEKSEIFDDQFSVERPDGSNFTLKIRSTKLEDSAMYFCASIRDRVYNEQFFGPGTRLTVL.

The CDR3 sequence: CAWRSPGVETQYF. The CDR3 nucleotides are TGTGCCTGGAGGTCCCCGGGAGTGGAGACCCAGTACTTC. The chain is built from TRBV30 and TRBJ2-5; D is perhaps TRBD2 (6 bases). The CDR3 runs to 13 residues. Germline lookup yields CDR1 GTSNPN and CDR2 SVGIG (reference sequence). Trimming cost V 3 bases and J 5 bases, with 13 bases left between them.

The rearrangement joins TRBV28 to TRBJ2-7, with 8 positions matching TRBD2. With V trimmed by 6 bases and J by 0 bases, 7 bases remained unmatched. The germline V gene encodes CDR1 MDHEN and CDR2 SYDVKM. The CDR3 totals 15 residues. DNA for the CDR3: TGTGCCAGCAGACGGGGGGGCAGTGCCTCCTACGAGCAGTACTTC. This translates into CASRRGGSASYEQYF.

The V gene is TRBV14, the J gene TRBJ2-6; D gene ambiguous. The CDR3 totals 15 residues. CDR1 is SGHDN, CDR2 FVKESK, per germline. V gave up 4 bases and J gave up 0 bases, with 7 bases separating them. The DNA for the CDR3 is TGTGCCAGCAGCCCACTGCTCTCTGGGGCCAACGTCCTGACTTTC. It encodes CASSPLLSGANVLTF.

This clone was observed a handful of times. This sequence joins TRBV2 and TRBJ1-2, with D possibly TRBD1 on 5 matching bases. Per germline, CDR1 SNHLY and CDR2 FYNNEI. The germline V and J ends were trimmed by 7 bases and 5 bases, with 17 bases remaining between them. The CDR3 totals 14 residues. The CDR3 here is CASNPKGSGYGYTF. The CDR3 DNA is TGTGCCAGCAACCCGAAGGGGTCTGGTTATGGCTACACCTTC.

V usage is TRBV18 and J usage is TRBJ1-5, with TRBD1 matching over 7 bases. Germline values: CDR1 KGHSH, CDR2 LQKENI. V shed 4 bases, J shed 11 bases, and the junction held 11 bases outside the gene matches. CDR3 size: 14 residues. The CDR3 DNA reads TGTGCCAGCTCACTTAGACAGGGTCCTACGGCCCAGCATTTT. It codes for CASSLRQGPTAQHF.

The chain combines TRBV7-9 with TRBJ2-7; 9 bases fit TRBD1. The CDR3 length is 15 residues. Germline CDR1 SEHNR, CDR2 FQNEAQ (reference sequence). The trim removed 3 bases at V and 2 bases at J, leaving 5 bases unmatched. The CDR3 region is CASSFTGTGPYEQYF. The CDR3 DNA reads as TGTGCCAGCAGCTTCACCGGGACAGGGCCCTACGAGCAGTACTTC.

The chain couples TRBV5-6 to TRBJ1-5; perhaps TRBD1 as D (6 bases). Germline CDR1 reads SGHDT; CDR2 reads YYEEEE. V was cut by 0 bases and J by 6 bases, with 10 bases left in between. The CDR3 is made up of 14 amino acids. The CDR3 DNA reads TGTGCCAGCAGCTTGGCCAGGGGACCTCAGCCCCAGCATTTT. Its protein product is CASSLARGPQPQHF.

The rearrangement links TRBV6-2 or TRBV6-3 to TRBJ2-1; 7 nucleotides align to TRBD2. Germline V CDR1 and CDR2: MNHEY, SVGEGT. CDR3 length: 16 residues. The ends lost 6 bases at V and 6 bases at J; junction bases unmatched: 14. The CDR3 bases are TGTGCCAGCAGCGACCCCCTCGGGGTAGCGGGCAATGAGCAGTTCTTC. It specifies CASSDPLGVAGNEQFF.

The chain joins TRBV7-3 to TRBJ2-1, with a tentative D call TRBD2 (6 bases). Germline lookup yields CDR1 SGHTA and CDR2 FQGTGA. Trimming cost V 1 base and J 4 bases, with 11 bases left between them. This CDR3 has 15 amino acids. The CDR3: CASSLMTGVYNEQFF. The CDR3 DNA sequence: TGTGCCAGCAGCTTAATGACGGGAGTGTACAATGAGCAGTTCTTC.

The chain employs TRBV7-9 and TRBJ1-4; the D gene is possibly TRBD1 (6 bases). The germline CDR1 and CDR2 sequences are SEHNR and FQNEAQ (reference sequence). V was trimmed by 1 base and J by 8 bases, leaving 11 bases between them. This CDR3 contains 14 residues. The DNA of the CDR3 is TGTGCCAGCAGCTTAGGCGGGGGCACGGAAAAACTGTTTTTT. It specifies CASSLGGGTEKLFF.

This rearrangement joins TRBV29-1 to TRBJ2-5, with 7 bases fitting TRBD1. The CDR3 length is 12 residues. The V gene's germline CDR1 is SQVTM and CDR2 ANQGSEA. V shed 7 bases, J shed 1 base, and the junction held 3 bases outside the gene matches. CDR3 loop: CSARDSQETQYF. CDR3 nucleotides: TGCAGCGCCAGGGACAGCCAAGAGACCCAGTACTTC. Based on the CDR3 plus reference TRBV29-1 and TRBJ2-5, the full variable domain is SAVISQKPSRDICQRGTSLTIQCQVDSQVTMMFWYRQQPGQSLTLIATANQGSEATYESGFVIDKFPISRPNLTFSTLTVSNMSPEDSSIYLCSARDSQETQYFGPGTRLLVL.

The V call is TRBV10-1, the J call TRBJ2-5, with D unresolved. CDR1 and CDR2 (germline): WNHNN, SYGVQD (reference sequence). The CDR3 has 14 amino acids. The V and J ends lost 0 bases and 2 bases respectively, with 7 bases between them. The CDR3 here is CASSESSEQETQYF. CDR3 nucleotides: TGCGCCAGCAGTGAGTCGTCAGAACAAGAGACCCAGTACTTC.

The CDR3 DNA is TGTGCCAGCAGCTCGGCGGGGGAGGCCTACGAGCAGTACTTC. It is translated as CASSSAGEAYEQYF. The chain carries TRBV7-9 and TRBJ2-7; TRBD2 matches 7 bases. The V gene end was trimmed by 4 bases and the J gene end by 2 bases; junction bases not matched to a gene: 5. Germline values: CDR1 SEHNR, CDR2 FQNEAQ (reference sequence). The CDR3 totals 14 residues.

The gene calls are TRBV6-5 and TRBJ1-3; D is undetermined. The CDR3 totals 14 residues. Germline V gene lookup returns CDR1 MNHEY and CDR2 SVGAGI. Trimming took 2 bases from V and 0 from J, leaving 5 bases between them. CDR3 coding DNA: TGTGCCAGCAGTTACGACAACTCTGGAAACACCATATATTTT. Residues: CASSYDNSGNTIYF.

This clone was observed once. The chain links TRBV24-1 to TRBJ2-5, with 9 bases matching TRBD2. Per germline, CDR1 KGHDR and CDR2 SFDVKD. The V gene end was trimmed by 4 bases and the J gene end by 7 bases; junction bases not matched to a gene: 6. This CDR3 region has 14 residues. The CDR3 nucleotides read TGTGCCACCAGTGACGGGACTAGCAAGAGGACCCAGTACTTC. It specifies CATSDGTSKRTQYF.

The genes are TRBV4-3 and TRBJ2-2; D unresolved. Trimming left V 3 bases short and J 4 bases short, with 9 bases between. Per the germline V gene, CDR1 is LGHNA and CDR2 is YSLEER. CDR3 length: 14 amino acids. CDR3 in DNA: TGCGCCAGCAGCCACCAGAGGAGCACCGGGGAGCTGTTTTTT. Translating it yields CASSHQRSTGELFF.

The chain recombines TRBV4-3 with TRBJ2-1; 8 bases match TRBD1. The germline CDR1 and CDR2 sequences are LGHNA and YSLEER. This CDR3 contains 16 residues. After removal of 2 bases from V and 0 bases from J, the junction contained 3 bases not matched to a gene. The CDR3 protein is CASSQNRGSSYNEQFF. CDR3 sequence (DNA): TGCGCCAGCAGCCAAAACAGGGGGAGCTCCTACAATGAGCAGTTCTTC.

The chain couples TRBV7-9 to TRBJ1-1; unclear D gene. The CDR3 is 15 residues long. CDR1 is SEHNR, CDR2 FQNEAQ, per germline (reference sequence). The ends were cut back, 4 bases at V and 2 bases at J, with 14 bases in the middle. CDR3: CASSSKGRLNTEAFF. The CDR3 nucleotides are TGTGCCAGCAGCTCGAAAGGCAGGCTCAACACTGAAGCTTTCTTT.

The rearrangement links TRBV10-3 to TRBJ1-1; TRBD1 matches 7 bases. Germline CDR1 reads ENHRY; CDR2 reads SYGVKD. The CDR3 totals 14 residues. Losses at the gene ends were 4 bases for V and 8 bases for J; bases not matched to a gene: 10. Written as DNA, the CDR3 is TGTGCCATCAGTGGACAGGGCCTCCTAGGCGAAGCTTTCTTT. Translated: CAISGQGLLGEAFF.

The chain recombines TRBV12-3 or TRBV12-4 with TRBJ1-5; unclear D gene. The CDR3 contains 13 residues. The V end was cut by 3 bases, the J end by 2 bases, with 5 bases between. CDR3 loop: CASSFLGNQPQHF. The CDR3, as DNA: TGTGCCAGCAGTTTTTTAGGCAATCAGCCCCAGCATTTT.

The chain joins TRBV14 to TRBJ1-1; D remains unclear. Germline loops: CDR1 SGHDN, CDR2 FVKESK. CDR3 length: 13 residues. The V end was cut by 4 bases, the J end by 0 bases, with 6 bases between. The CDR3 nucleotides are TGTGCCAGCAGCCTTTCAATGAACACTGAAGCTTTCTTT. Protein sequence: CASSLSMNTEAFF.

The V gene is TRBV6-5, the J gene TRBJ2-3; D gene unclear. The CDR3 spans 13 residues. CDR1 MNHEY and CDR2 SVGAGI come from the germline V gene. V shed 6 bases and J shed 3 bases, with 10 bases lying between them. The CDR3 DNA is TGTGCCAGCAGACCCCGTGAGACAGATACGCAGTATTTT. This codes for CASRPRETDTQYF.

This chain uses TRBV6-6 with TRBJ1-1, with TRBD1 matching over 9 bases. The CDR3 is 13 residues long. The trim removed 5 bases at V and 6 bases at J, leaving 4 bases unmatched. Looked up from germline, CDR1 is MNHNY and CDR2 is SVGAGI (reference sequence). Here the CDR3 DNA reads TGTGCCAGCAGTAGGGACAGGGACTCTGAAGCTTTCTTT. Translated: CASSRDRDSEAFF.

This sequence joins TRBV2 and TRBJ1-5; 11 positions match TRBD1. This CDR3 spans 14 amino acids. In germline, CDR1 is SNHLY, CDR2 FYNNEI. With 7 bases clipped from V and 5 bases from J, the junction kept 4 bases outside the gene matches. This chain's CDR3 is CASTGTGGHQPQHF. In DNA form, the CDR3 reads TGTGCCAGCACCGGGACAGGGGGACATCAGCCCCAGCATTTT.

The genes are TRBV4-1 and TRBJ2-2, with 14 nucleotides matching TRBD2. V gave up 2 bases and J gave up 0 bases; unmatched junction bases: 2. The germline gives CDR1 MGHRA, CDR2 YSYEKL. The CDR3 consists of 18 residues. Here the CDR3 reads CASSQTGLAGANTGELFF. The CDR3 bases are TGCGCCAGCAGCCAAACGGGACTAGCGGGGGCGAACACCGGGGAGCTGTTTTTT.

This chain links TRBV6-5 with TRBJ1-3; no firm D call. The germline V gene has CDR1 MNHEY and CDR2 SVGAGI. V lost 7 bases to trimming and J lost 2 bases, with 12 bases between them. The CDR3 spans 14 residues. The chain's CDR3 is CASTRRPTGNTIYF. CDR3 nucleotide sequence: TGTGCCAGCACCCGCAGGCCTACTGGAAACACCATATATTTT.